Below are 20 T cell receptor beta chains sequenced from a single sample in a study of cytomegalovirus exposure and HLA in healthy donors. The PCR used 60 Vbeta and 13 Jbeta primers. Using immunoSEQ multiplex PCR, the repertoire was profiled, and TCRdb retains in-frame clones only, with some absent. This sample has just over 150,000 clones; around nine tenths occur once, and the top ten carry about 2%. Sequencing input: PBMCs. Receptors were obtained from a woman between 18 and 29 years old in good health and CMV-seronegative.

This clone is medium-sized by share. The rearrangement uses TRBV4-2 and TRBJ2-1, with 11 bases that match TRBD2. The CDR3 is 16 amino acids. Per germline, CDR1 LGHNA and CDR2 YNFKEQ. With 0 bases clipped from V and 4 bases from J, the junction kept 2 bases outside the gene matches. The chain's CDR3 is CASSQDPSGGYNEQFF. The DNA of the CDR3 is TGTGCCAGCAGCCAAGATCCTAGCGGGGGGTACAATGAGCAGTTCTTC.

This chain links TRBV2 with TRBJ1-2, with D maybe TRBD1 (5 bases). There are 14 residues in the CDR3. The germline CDR1 and CDR2 sequences are SNHLY and FYNNEI. The V end lost 2 bases, the J end lost 5 bases, and 12 bases lay between the germline ends. CDR3 coding DNA: TGTGCCAGCAGTGAAAGGAGGGACCTTTATGGCTACACCTTC. The encoded protein is CASSERRDLYGYTF.

This chain links TRBV12-5 with TRBJ1-2; weak D call: TRBD1 (6 bases). V was clipped by 6 bases and J by 2 bases, with 22 bases between them. This CDR3 is 17 amino acids long. Germline CDR1 is LGHNT and CDR2 is FRNRAP. The CDR3 bases are TGTGCTAGTGGCTCGGGAGGGACCCCGGGACAAAACTATGGCTACACCTTC. It is translated as CASGSGGTPGQNYGYTF. Combining the CDR3 with reference TRBV12-5 and TRBJ1-2 gives the whole variable domain DARVTQTPRHKVTEMGQEVTMRCQPILGHNTVFWYRQTMMQGLELLAYFRNRAPLDDSGMPKDRFSAEMPDATLATLKIQPSEPRDSAVYFCASGSGGTPGQNYGYTFGSGTRLTVV.

This chain uses TRBV7-2 with TRBJ2-3; 8 positions agree with TRBD2. V dropped 5 bases and J dropped 1; count of bases not matched to a gene: 5. Germline lookup yields CDR1 SGHTA and CDR2 FQGNSA. CDR3 length equals 15 residues. The DNA of the CDR3 is TGTGCCAGCAGCCCCGGGACTAGTCGCACAGATACGCAGTATTTT. Translated, it gives CASSPGTSRTDTQYF.

The chain joins TRBV5-1 to TRBJ2-1, with 8 bases identical to TRBD2. V shed 5 bases and J 10 bases; nucleotides not matched to a gene: 23. Germline CDR1 SGHRS, CDR2 YFSETQ. The CDR3 contains 18 residues. The CDR3 DNA reads TGCGCCAGCAGAAGGGTGGCTAGCGGGTCCCAGGGTTGGAGAGAGCAGTTCTTC. Translating it yields CASRRVASGSQGWREQFF.

The chain carries TRBV5-1 and TRBJ1-1; 7 bases align to TRBD1. Germline CDR1 reads SGHRS; CDR2 reads YFSETQ. The CDR3 has 15 amino acids. Trimming cost V 4 bases and J 1 base; bases outside gene matches: 7. The DNA for the CDR3 is TGCGCCAGCAGCCGCCTGGGACAGCCGAACACTGAAGCTTTCTTT. The encoded protein is CASSRLGQPNTEAFF.

The rearrangement joins TRBV29-1 to TRBJ2-7; D gene ambiguous. In germline, CDR1 is SQVTM, CDR2 ANQGSEA. Trimming stripped 0 bases from V and 3 bases from J, with 15 bases between. The CDR3 covers 15 residues. The CDR3 coding sequence is TGCAGCGTTGAAGATGGTTCCAGAAACGTCTACGAGCAGTACTTC. Translated: CSVEDGSRNVYEQYF.

This sequence joins TRBV27 and TRBJ2-5, with 9 bases matching TRBD2. The germline gives CDR1 MNHEY, CDR2 SMNVEV (reference sequence). Germline trimming cut 5 bases from V and 4 bases from J; bases unmatched to any gene: 11. CDR3 length equals 16 residues. The DNA of the CDR3 is TGTGCCAGCAGTCCGCGGGGGGGGCTGTCGGGAGAGACCCAGTACTTC. Translating gives CASSPRGGLSGETQYF.

The rearrangement joins TRBV5-1 to TRBJ2-1; 10 bases are a match to TRBD2. This CDR3 has 17 residues. Trimming at V came to 1 base and at J to 3 bases, leaving 7 bases not matched to a gene. CDR1 is SGHRS and CDR2 is YFSETQ in the germline V gene. Here the CDR3 reads CASSLPPPSGSYNEQFF. CDR3 coding DNA: TGCGCCAGCAGCTTGCCCCCCCCTAGCGGGAGCTACAATGAGCAGTTCTTC.

The chain combines TRBV15 with TRBJ2-7; D is possibly TRBD2 (5 bases). Germline CDR1 reads LNHNV; CDR2 reads YYDKDF (reference sequence). Between the trimmed V and J ends, which lost 1 base and 2 bases, there was a span of 9 bases. CDR3 size: 14 residues. CDR3: CATSRGRGPYEQYF. CDR3 in DNA: TGTGCCACCAGCAGAGGCCGGGGTCCCTACGAGCAGTACTTC.

This sequence joins TRBV30 and TRBJ2-7; 7 bases line up with TRBD2. V gave up 5 bases and J gave up 4 bases; unmatched junction bases: 2. Germline V lookup: CDR1 GTSNPN, CDR2 SVGIG (reference sequence). This CDR3 spans 11 amino acids. CDR3: CAWGGLYEQYF. CDR3 nucleotides: TGTGCCTGGGGGGGACTATACGAGCAGTACTTC.

The chain recombines TRBV28 with TRBJ1-5; TRBD1 is a possible D gene (6 bases). V dropped 2 bases and J dropped 13 bases, with 9 bases sitting between them. Germline-derived CDR1 and CDR2 are MDHEN and SYDVKM. There are 11 residues in the CDR3. In DNA form, the CDR3 reads TGTGCCAGCAGTTTAAGGACAGAGCAGCATTTT. It codes for CASSLRTEQHF.

CDR3 DNA sequence: TGTGCCAGCAGAGGGAGAGGCGGAGAGACCCAGTACTTC. Residues: CASRGRGGETQYF. The V and J genes are TRBV27 and TRBJ2-5; D may be TRBD2 (5 bases). The ends were cut back, 6 bases at V and 4 bases at J, with 12 bases in the middle. The CDR3 covers 13 residues. In germline, CDR1 is MNHEY, CDR2 SMNVEV (reference sequence).

Only one count was recorded for this clone. CDR3 DNA sequence: TGCGCCAGCAGCAAAGGGACAGGGGCCTACGAGCAGTACTTC. It codes for CASSKGTGAYEQYF. The chain couples TRBV5-1 to TRBJ2-7; 10 positions agree with TRBD1. Germline V gene lookup returns CDR1 SGHRS and CDR2 YFSETQ. The CDR3 runs to 14 residues. The V gene end was trimmed by 4 bases and the J gene end by 2 bases; junction bases not matched to a gene: 3.

The chain is built from TRBV4-1 and TRBJ2-7; TRBD2 might be the D (6 bases). The CDR3 covers 15 residues. V was trimmed by 5 bases and J by 0 bases, leaving 14 bases between them. Germline CDR1 MGHRA, CDR2 YSYEKL. CDR3: CASSTPGVSSYEQYF. In DNA form, the CDR3 reads TGCGCCAGCAGCACCCCGGGGGTTAGCTCCTACGAGCAGTACTTC.

This clone was counted a few times. The V gene is TRBV19, the J gene TRBJ1-3; D call uncertain. V was cut by 6 bases and J by 0 bases, with 12 bases left in between. Germline V gene sequence: CDR1 LNHDA, CDR2 SQIVND (reference sequence). This CDR3 has 15 amino acids. The CDR3 DNA reads as TGTGCCAGTAGAGGAACAGTGAGCTCTGGAAACACCATATATTTT. Translating gives CASRGTVSSGNTIYF.

V gene TRBV27 combines with J gene TRBJ2-3, with TRBD1 matching over 9 bases. J gave up 5 bases and V 6 bases, and 6 bases lay outside the gene matches. The germline V gene encodes CDR1 MNHEY and CDR2 SMNVEV (reference sequence). The CDR3 has 14 residues. This chain's CDR3 is CASRSTGGIDTQYF. The CDR3 bases are TGTGCCAGCAGATCTACAGGGGGCATAGATACGCAGTATTTT.

The rearrangement joins TRBV7-9 to TRBJ2-7; 11 bases line up with TRBD2. From germline, CDR1 is SEHNR and CDR2 FQNEAQ (reference sequence). The CDR3 is 15 residues long. The V gene end was trimmed by 6 bases and the J gene end by 7 bases; junction bases not matched to a gene: 11. The CDR3 sequence: CASSSPTSGNSEQYF. CDR3 sequence (DNA): TGTGCCAGCAGTTCCCCGACTAGCGGGAACTCTGAGCAGTACTTC.

This clone was seen once. This rearrangement joins TRBV27 to TRBJ1-1; D gene unclear. This CDR3 spans 13 amino acids. Germline CDR1 and CDR2: MNHEY and SMNVEV (reference sequence). Trimming removed 5 bases at V and 2 bases at J, with 9 bases between. CDR3 sequence reads: CASSAAVNTEAFF. The CDR3 DNA follows: TGTGCCAGCAGTGCAGCGGTTAACACTGAAGCTTTCTTT.

The rearrangement links TRBV2 to TRBJ1-5, with 11 nucleotides matching TRBD1. In germline, CDR1 is SNHLY, CDR2 FYNNEI. The CDR3 has 18 residues. With 8 bases clipped from V and 7 bases from J, the junction kept 19 bases outside the gene matches. The CDR3 sequence: CASYPSGTGGGSRQPQHF. The CDR3 DNA is TGTGCCAGCTATCCCTCCGGGACAGGGGGAGGTTCAAGACAGCCCCAGCATTTT.